Listed below are T cell receptor beta chains from one sample, sequenced in a study of T cells after posttransplantation cyclophosphamide. The protocol was immunoSEQ multiplex PCR, while the TCRdb copy is restricted to in-frame clones and leaves out a portion. The data contain approximately 40,000 clones, roughly 73% of them singletons. Sequencing used CD4+ T cells sorted from blood, obtained approximately 2,000 days after a stem cell transplant with posttransplant cyclophosphamide. Every receptor here comes from a female patient aged 40 to 50 who received an allogeneic stem cell transplant from a related donor, was CMV-positive, and had no GVHD. Some T cells could come from the graft donor. CDR3s leave out the opening cysteine and the closing phenylalanine or tryptophan. The listing skips clone size in some rows; elsewhere it reads once, few, many or a size class.

v_call: TRBV5-4; clone_size: NA; j_call: TRBJ1-1; cdr3_aa: ASSLDDRDTEAF
v_call: TRBV12-5; clone_size: NA; j_call: TRBJ1-1; cdr3_aa: ASGLTGVTEAF
v_call: TRBV19; clone_size: NA; j_call: TRBJ1-1; cdr3_aa: ASSIVEGSEAF
v_call: TRBV4-3; clone_size: NA; j_call: TRBJ2-7; cdr3_aa: ASSLLRDRAYEQY
v_call: TRBV23-1; clone_size: NA; j_call: TRBJ2-1; cdr3_aa: ASSQGLAGVSYNEQF
v_call: TRBV11-3; clone_size: NA; j_call: TRBJ2-2; cdr3_aa: ASSFSRRGAGELF
v_call: TRBV6-1; clone_size: once; j_call: TRBJ1-5; cdr3_aa: ASSERGGSYSNQPQH
v_call: TRBV27; clone_size: NA; j_call: TRBJ2-7; cdr3_aa: ASSWDRLYEQY
v_call: TRBV7-2; clone_size: NA; j_call: TRBJ1-2; cdr3_aa: ASSLESLSAGYT
v_call: TRBV7-6; clone_size: once; j_call: TRBJ2-2; cdr3_aa: ASSQIQGPNTGELF
v_call: TRBV28; clone_size: NA; j_call: TRBJ1-5; cdr3_aa: ASSPSGAGLSNQPQH
v_call: TRBV7-3; clone_size: NA; j_call: TRBJ2-3; cdr3_aa: ASSSSGDSTDTQY
v_call: TRBV5-1; clone_size: NA; j_call: TRBJ2-7; cdr3_aa: ASSYGQGGNEQY
v_call: TRBV9; clone_size: NA; j_call: TRBJ2-3; cdr3_aa: ASSVVGGGDTQY
v_call: TRBV29-1; clone_size: few; j_call: TRBJ2-7; cdr3_aa: SAGQGESYEQY
v_call: TRBV7-8; clone_size: NA; j_call: TRBJ1-3; cdr3_aa: ASRQGSSGNTIY
v_call: TRBV11-2; clone_size: few; j_call: TRBJ2-2; cdr3_aa: ASSPTTTGELF
v_call: TRBV7-9; clone_size: NA; j_call: TRBJ1-1; cdr3_aa: ASSSLRVTEAF
v_call: TRBV5-1; clone_size: NA; j_call: TRBJ1-6; cdr3_aa: ASRSGQGKGPIGSPLH
v_call: TRBV7-2; clone_size: NA; j_call: TRBJ2-5; cdr3_aa: ASSPYPGVTTQY
v_call: TRBV2; clone_size: NA; j_call: TRBJ2-7; cdr3_aa: ASSPGSTYEQY
v_call: TRBV5-5; clone_size: few; j_call: TRBJ2-1; cdr3_aa: ASSPFRLNSNEQF
v_call: TRBV2; clone_size: NA; j_call: TRBJ2-1; cdr3_aa: ASSAQGDEQF
v_call: TRBV6-4; clone_size: NA; j_call: TRBJ1-1; cdr3_aa: ASSDSEEPNTEAF
v_call: TRBV9; clone_size: once; j_call: TRBJ1-3; cdr3_aa: ASSVTGSGNTIY
v_call: TRBV7-3; clone_size: few; j_call: TRBJ2-3; cdr3_aa: ASSLGTYTDTQY
v_call: TRBV25-1; clone_size: NA; j_call: TRBJ2-2; cdr3_aa: ASSRTGGSIGELF
v_call: TRBV18; clone_size: NA; j_call: TRBJ1-2; cdr3_aa: ASSPLSDTTAGGYT
v_call: TRBV5-1; clone_size: NA; j_call: TRBJ2-5; cdr3_aa: ASSLQGTQETQY
v_call: TRBV7-7; clone_size: NA; j_call: TRBJ2-2; cdr3_aa: ASSLMATGELF
v_call: TRBV19; clone_size: NA; j_call: TRBJ2-7; cdr3_aa: ASSRTGLYEQY
v_call: TRBV21-1; clone_size: NA; j_call: TRBJ1-5; cdr3_aa: ASSKGGGQGIYSNQPQH
v_call: TRBV6-5; clone_size: few; j_call: TRBJ2-2; cdr3_aa: AGRRDRFTGELF
v_call: TRBV29-1; clone_size: NA; j_call: TRBJ1-1; cdr3_aa: SVEGRGRTEAF
v_call: TRBV12-1; clone_size: NA; j_call: TRBJ2-1; cdr3_aa: ASNPPSGQF
v_call: TRBV4-1; clone_size: NA; j_call: TRBJ2-3; cdr3_aa: ASSQRDGGGTDTQY
v_call: TRBV7-2; clone_size: few; j_call: TRBJ2-5; cdr3_aa: ASSFSGGQTQY
v_call: TRBV11-2; clone_size: NA; j_call: TRBJ2-3; cdr3_aa: ASSSLLGARDTQY
v_call: TRBV28; clone_size: NA; j_call: TRBJ2-6; cdr3_aa: ASRSRQGFSGANVLT
v_call: TRBV9; clone_size: NA; j_call: TRBJ1-2; cdr3_aa: ASSVGQGGGYT
v_call: TRBV5-1; clone_size: NA; j_call: TRBJ2-2; cdr3_aa: ASSGQGTGELF
v_call: TRBV7-2; clone_size: NA; j_call: TRBJ1-1; cdr3_aa: ASSLAQGARAEAF
v_call: TRBV6-1; clone_size: NA; j_call: TRBJ2-7; cdr3_aa: ASSNAGRYEQY
v_call: TRBV6-5; clone_size: NA; j_call: TRBJ1-1; cdr3_aa: ASWERVGSEAF